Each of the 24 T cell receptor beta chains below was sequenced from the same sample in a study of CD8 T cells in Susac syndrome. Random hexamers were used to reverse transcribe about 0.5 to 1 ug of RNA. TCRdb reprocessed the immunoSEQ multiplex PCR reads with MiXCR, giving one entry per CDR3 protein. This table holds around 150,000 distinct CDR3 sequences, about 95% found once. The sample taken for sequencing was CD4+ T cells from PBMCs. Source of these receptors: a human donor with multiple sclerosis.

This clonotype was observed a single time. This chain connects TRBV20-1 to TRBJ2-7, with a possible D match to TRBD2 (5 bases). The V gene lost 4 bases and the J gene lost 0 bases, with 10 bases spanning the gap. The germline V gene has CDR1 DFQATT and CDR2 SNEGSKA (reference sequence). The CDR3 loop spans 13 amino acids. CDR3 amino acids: CSAKSGSSYEQYF. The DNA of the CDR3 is TGCAGTGCTAAATCGGGGAGCTCCTACGAGCAGTACTTC.

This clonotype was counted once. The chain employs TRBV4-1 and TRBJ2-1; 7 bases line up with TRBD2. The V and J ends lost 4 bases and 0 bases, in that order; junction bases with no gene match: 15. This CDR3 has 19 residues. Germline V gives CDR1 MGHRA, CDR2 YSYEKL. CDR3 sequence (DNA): TGCGCCAGCAGCCTCCAAGGTAGCGGGTCCTCGAGCTCCTACAATGAGCAGTTCTTC. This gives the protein CASSLQGSGSSSSYNEQFF.

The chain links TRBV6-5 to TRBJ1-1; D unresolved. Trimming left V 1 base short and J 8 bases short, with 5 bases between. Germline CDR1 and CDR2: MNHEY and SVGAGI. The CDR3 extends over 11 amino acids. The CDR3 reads CASSYYREAFF. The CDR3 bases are TGTGCCAGCAGTTACTACAGAGAAGCTTTCTTT.

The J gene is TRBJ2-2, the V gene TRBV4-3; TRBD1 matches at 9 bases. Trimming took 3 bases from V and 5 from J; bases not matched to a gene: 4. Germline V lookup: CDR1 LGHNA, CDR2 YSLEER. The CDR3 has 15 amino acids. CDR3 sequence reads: CASSQRQGGTGELFF. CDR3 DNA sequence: TGCGCCAGCAGCCAGAGACAGGGGGGTACCGGGGAGCTGTTTTTT.

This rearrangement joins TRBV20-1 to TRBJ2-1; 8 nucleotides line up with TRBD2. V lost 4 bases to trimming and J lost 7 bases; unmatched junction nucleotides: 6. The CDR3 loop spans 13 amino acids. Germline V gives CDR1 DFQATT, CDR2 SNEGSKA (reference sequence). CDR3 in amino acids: CSATLAGKNEQFF. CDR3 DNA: TGCAGTGCTACCTTAGCGGGAAAAAATGAGCAGTTCTTC.

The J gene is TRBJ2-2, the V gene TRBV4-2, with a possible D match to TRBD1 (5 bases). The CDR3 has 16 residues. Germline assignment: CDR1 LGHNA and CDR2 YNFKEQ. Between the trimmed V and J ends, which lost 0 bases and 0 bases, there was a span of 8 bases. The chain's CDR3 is CASSQDQGSNTGELFF. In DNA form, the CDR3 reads TGTGCCAGCAGCCAAGATCAGGGCTCGAACACCGGGGAGCTGTTTTTT.

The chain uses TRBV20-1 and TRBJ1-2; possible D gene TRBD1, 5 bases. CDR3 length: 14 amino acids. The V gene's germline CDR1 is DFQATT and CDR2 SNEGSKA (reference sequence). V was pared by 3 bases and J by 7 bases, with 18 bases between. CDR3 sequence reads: CSARNQGLRTGYTF. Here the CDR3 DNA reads TGCAGTGCTAGGAACCAGGGACTCAGAACTGGCTACACCTTC.

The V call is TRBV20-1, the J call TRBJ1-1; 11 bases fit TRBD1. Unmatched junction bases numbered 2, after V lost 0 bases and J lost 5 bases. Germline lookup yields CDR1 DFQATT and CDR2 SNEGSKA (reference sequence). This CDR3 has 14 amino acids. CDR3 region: CSARDGTGGTEAFF. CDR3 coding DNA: TGCAGTGCTAGAGACGGGACAGGGGGTACTGAAGCTTTCTTT.

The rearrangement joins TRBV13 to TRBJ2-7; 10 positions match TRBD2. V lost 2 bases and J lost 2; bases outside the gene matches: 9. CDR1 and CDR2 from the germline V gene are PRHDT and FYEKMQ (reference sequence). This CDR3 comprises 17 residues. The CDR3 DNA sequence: TGTGCCAGCAGCTTATCCACTCGGACTAGCGGAACCTACGAGCAGTACTTC. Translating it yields CASSLSTRTSGTYEQYF.

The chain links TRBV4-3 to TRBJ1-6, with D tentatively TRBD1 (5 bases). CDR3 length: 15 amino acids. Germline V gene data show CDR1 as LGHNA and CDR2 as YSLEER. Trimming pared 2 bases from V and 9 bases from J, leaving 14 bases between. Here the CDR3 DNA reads TGCGCCAGCAGCCAACGAGAGAGGGGTGGTTCACCCCTCCACTTT. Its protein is CASSQRERGGSPLHF.

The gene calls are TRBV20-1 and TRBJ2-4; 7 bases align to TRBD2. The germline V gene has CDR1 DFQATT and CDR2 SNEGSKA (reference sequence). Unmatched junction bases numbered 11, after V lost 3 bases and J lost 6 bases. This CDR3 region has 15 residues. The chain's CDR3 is CSARVRAGTINIQYF. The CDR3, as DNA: TGCAGTGCTAGGGTCCGTGCCGGGACTATAAACATTCAGTACTTC.

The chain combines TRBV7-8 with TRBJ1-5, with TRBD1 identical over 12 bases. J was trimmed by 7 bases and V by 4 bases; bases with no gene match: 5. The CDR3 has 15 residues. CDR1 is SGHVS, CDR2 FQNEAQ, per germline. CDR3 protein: CASSWGQGAGQPQHF. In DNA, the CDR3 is TGTGCCAGCAGCTGGGGACAGGGGGCCGGCCAGCCCCAGCATTTT.

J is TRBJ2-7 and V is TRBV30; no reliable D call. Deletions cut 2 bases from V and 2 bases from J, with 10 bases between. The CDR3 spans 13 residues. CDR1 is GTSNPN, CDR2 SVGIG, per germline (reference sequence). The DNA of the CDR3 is TGTGCCTGGAGTTTAGGTGGAACCTACGAGCAGTACTTC. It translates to CAWSLGGTYEQYF.

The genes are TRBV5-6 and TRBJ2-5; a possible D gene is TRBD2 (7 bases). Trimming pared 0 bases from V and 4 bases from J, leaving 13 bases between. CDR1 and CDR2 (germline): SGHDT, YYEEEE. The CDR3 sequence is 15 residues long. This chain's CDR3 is CASSLDRGALETQYF. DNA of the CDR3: TGTGCCAGCAGCTTGGATCGGGGGGCCCTAGAGACCCAGTACTTC. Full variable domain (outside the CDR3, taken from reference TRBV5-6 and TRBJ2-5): DAGVTQSPTHLIKTRGQQVTLRCSPKSGHDTVSWYQQALGQGPQFIFQYYEEEERQRGNFPDRFSGHQFPNYSSELNVNALLLGDSALYLCASSLDRGALETQYFGPGTRLLVL.

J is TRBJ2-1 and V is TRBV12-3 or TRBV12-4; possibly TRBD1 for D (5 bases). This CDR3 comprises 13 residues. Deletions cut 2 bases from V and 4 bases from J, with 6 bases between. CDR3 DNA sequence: TGTGCCAGCAGTTTATCAGGGTACAATGAGCAGTTCTTC. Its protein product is CASSLSGYNEQFF.

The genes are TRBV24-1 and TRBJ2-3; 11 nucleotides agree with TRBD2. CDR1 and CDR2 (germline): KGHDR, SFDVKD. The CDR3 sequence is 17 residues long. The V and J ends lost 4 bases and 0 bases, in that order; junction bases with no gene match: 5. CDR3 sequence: CATSEGWTSGSTDTQYF. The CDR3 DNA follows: TGTGCCACCAGTGAAGGTTGGACTAGCGGGAGCACAGATACGCAGTATTTT.

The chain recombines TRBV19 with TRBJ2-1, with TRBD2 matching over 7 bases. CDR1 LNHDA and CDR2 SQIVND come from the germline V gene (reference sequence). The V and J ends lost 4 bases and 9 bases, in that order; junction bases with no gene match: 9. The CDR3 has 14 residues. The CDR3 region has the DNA TGTGCCAGTAGTAGTCGACTAGCCGGGGGTGAGCAGTTCTTC. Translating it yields CASSSRLAGGEQFF.

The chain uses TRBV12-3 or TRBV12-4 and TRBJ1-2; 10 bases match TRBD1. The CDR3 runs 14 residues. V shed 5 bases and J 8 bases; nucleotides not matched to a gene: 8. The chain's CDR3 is CASSNGGQGKGYTF. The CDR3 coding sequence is TGTGCCAGCAGTAATGGGGGACAGGGGAAAGGCTACACCTTC.

The CDR3 nucleotides read TGTGCCAGCAGTCCCAGGGTCCGCTTGGGCTCTGAAGCTTTCTTT. Its translation: CASSPRVRLGSEAFF. V is TRBV6-5 and J is TRBJ1-1, with a possible D match to TRBD1 (5 bases). CDR1 MNHEY and CDR2 SVGAGI come from the germline V gene. Trimming shortened V by 5 bases and J by 6 bases, and 19 bases separated the two germline ends. This CDR3 has 15 amino acids.

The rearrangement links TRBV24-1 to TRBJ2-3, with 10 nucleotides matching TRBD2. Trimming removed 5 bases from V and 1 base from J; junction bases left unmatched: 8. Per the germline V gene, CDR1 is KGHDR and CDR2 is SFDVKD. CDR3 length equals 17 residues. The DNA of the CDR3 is TGTGCCACCAGTGGCAGGACTAGCGGAGCGGGCACAGATACGCAGTATTTT. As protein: CATSGRTSGAGTDTQYF.

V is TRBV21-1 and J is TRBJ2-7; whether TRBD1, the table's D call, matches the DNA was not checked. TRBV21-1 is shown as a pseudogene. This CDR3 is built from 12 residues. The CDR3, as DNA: TGTGCCAGCAGCCCCGGCAGCGACGAGCAGTACTTC. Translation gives CASSPGSDEQYF.

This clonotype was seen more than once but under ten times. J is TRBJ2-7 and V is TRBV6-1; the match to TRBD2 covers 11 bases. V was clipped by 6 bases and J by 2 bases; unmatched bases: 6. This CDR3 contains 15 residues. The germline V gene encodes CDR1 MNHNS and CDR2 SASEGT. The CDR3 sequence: CASRGTSGGAYEQYF. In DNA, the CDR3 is TGTGCCAGCAGGGGGACTAGCGGCGGGGCCTACGAGCAGTACTTC.

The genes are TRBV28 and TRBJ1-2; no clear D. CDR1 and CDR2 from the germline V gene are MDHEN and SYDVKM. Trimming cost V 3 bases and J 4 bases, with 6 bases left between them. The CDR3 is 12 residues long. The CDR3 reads CASSLSPYGYTF. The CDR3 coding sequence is TGTGCCAGCAGTTTGAGCCCCTATGGCTACACCTTC.

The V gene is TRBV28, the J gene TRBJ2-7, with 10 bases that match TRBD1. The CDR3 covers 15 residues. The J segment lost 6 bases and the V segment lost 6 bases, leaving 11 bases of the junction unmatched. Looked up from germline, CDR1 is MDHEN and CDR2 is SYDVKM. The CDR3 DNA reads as TGTGCCAGCAGCCTCGGTGGGACAGGGGTTAGCGAGCAGTACTTC. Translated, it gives CASSLGGTGVSEQYF. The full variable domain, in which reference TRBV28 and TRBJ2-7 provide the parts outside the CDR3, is DVKVTQSSRYLVKRTGEKVFLECVQDMDHENMFWYRQDPGLGLRLIYFSYDVKMKEKGDIPEGYSVSREKKERFSLILESASTNQTSMYLCASSLGGTGVSEQYFGPGTRLTVT.